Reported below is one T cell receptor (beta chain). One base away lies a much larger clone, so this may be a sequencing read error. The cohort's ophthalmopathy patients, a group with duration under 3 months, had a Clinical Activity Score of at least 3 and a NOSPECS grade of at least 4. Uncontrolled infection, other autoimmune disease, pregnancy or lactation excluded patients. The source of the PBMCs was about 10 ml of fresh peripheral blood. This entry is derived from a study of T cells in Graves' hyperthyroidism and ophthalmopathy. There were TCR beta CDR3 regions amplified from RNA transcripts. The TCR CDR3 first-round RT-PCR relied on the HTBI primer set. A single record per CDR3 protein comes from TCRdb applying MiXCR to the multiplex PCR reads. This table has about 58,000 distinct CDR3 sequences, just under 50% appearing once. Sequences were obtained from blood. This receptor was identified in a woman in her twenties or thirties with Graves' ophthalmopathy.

CDR3 residues: CASSSIGQIPYGYTF. CDR3 DNA sequence: TGTGCCAGCAGTTCGATCGGACAGATACCTTATGGCTACACCTTC. The J gene is TRBJ1-2, the V gene TRBV12-3 or TRBV12-4; maybe TRBD1 (6 bases). Trimming removed 4 bases at V and 5 bases at J, with 17 bases between. The CDR3 totals 15 residues.